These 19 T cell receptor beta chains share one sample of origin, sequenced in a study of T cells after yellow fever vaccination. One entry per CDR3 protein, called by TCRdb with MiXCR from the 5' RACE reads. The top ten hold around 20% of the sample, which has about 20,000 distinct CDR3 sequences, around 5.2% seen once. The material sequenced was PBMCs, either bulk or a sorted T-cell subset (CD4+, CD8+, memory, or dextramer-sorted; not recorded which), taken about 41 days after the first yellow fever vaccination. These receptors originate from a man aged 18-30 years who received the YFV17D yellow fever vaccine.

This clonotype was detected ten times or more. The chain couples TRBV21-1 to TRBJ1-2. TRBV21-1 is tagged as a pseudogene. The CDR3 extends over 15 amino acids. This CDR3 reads CASFIMVRLSYGYTF. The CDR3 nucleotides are TGTGCCAGCTTCATAATGGTACGGTTATCCTATGGCTACACCTTC.

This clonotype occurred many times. The CDR3 DNA reads TGTGCCAGCAGCGCCCAGGTGGAGGGCAATCAGCCCCAGCATTTT. Its translation is CASSAQVEGNQPQHF. The chain links TRBV6-1 to TRBJ1-5; no clear D. CDR1 is MNHNS and CDR2 is SASEGT in the germline V gene. Trimming stripped 6 bases from V and 2 bases from J, with 14 bases between. The length of the CDR3 is 15 residues.

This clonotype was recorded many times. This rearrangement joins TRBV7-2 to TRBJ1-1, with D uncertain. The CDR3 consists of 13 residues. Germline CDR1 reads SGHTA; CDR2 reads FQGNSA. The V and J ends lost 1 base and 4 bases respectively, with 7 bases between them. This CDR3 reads CASSLGRLTEAFF. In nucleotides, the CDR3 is TGTGCCAGCAGCTTAGGACGCCTCACTGAAGCTTTCTTT.

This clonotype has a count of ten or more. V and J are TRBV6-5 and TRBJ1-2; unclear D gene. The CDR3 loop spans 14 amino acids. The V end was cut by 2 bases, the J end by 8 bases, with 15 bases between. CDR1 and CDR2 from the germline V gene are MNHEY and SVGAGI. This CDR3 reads CASSYPDDLGGYTF. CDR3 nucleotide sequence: TGTGCCAGCAGTTACCCGGACGACCTGGGCGGCTACACCTTC.

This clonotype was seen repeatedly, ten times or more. In DNA, the CDR3 is TGTGCCAGCAGTGAGGGAGATAGGGCCAACGTCCTGACTTTC. It is translated as CASSEGDRANVLTF. The chain is built from TRBV6-4 and TRBJ2-6; possibly TRBD2 for D (5 bases). Germline V CDR1 and CDR2: MRHNA, SNTAGT. The CDR3 is made up of 14 amino acids. Trimming took 3 bases from V and 5 from J, leaving 8 bases between them.

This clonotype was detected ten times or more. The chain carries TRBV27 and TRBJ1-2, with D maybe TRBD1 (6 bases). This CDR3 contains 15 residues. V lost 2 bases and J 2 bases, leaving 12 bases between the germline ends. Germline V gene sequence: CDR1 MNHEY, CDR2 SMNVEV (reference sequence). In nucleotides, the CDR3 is TGTGCCAGCAGTTTAGCAGCAGGGGCCAACTATGGCTACACCTTC. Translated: CASSLAAGANYGYTF.

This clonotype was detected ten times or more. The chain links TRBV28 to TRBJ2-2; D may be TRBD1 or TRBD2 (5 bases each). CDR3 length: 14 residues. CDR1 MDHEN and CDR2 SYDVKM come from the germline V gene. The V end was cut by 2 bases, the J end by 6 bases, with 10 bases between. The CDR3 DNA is TGTGCCAGCAGTTTACCCAGGGACGCCGGGGAGCTGTTTTTT. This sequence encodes CASSLPRDAGELFF.

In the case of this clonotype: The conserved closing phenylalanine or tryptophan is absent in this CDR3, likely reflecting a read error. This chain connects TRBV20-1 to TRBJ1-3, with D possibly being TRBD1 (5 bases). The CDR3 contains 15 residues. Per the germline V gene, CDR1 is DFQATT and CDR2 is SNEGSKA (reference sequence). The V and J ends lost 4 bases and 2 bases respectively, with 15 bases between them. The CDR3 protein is CSATDIEFTGNTIYL. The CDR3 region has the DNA TGCAGTGCTACGGACATCGAATTTACTGGAAACACCATATATCTT.

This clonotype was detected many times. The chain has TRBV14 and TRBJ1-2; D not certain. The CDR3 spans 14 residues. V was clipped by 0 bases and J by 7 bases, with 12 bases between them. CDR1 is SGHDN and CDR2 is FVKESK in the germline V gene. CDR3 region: CASSQEVHYSGYTF. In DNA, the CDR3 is TGTGCCAGCAGCCAAGAAGTCCATTACTCTGGCTACACCTTC.

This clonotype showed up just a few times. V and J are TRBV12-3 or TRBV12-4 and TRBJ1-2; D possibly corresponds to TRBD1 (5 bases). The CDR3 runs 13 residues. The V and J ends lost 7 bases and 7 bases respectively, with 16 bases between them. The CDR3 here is CASTQGQWGGYTF. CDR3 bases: TGTGCCAGCACCCAGGGTCAGTGGGGTGGCTACACCTTC.

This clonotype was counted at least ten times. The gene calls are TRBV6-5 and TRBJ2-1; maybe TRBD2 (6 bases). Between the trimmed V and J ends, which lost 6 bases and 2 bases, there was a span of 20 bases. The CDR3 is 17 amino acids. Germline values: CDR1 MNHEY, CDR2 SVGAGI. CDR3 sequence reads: CASSPLPSAFAYNEQFF. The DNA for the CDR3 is TGTGCCAGCAGCCCACTTCCTAGCGCCTTCGCCTACAATGAGCAGTTCTTC.

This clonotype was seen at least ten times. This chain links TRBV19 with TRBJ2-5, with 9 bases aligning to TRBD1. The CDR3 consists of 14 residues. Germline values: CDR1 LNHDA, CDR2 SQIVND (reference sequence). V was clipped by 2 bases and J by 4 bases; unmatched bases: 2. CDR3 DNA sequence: TGTGCCAGTAGTATAACAGGGGGCGGAGAGACCCAGTACTTC. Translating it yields CASSITGGGETQYF.

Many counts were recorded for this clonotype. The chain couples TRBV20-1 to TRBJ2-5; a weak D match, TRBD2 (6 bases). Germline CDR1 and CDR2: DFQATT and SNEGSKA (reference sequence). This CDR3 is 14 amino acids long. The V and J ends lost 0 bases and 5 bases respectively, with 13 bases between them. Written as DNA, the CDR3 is TGCAGTGCTAGAGATACTAGCTCAACGGAGACCCAGTACTTC. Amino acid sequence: CSARDTSSTETQYF.

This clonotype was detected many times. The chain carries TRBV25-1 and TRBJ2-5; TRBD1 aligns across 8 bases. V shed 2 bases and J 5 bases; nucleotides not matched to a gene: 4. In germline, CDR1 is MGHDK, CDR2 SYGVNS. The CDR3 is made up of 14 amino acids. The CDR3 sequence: CASSEQGASETQYF. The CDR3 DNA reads TGTGCCAGCAGTGAACAGGGGGCATCGGAGACCCAGTACTTC.

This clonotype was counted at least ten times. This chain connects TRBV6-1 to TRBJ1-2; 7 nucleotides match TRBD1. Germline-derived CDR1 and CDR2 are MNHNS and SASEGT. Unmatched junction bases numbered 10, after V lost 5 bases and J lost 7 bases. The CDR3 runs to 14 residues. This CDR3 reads CASSRTGLASGYTF. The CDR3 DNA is TGTGCCAGCAGTCGGACAGGTCTGGCCTCTGGCTACACCTTC.

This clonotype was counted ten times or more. DNA for the CDR3: TGTGCCAGCAGCGTCACCGGGGAGCTGTTTTTT. Protein product: CASSVTGELFF. The chain carries TRBV2 and TRBJ2-2; D is ambiguous. V lost 6 bases to trimming and J lost 4 bases, with 3 bases between them. CDR1 and CDR2 (germline): SNHLY, FYNNEI. There are 11 residues in the CDR3.

Here the CDR3 DNA reads TGTGCCAGCAGCTTAGTGGCGACAGGGGGCGCCGGCGGCTACACCTTC. Protein product: CASSLVATGGAGGYTF. The chain couples TRBV7-2 to TRBJ1-2, with 10 nucleotides matching TRBD1. V gave up 1 base and J gave up 8 bases; unmatched junction bases: 10. The V gene's germline CDR1 is SGHTA and CDR2 FQGNSA. The CDR3 runs 16 residues.

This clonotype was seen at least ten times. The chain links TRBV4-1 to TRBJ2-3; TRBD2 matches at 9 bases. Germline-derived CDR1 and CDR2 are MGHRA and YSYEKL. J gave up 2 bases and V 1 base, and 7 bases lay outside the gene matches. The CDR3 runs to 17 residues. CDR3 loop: CASSQGPQRGDTDTQYF. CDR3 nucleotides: TGCGCCAGCAGCCAAGGGCCTCAGCGGGGGGACACAGATACGCAGTATTTT.

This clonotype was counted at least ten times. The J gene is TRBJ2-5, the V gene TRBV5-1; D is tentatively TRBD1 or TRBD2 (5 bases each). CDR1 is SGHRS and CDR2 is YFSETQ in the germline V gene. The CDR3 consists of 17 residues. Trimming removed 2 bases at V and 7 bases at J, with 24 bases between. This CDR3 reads CASSLPLPAGTDMTQYF. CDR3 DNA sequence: TGCGCCAGCAGCTTACCCCTCCCTGCCGGGACGGACATGACCCAGTACTTC.